What follows describes a single T cell receptor (beta chain). Its specificity is unknown. This specimen comes from a study of cytomegalovirus exposure and HLA in healthy donors. A multiplex PCR was run with 60 Vbeta primers and 13 Jbeta primers. Assay used: immunoSEQ multiplex PCR; TCRdb lists only in-frame clones, some missing. The sample contains 150,000 to 200,000 clones, 70% to 90% of which appear only once. V shed 3 bases, J shed 1 base, and the junction held 10 bases outside the gene matches. CDR1 is LNHDA and CDR2 is SQIVND in the germline V gene (reference sequence). This CDR3 spans 18 amino acids. Study conclusions and caveats: A later analysis linked more than 15,000 TCR beta sequences to HLA alleles at 0.05 false discovery rate. Some highly shared sequence variants likely arose as a pipeline artifact.

The sequence was collected from a man aged 18 to 35 in good health and CMV-seropositive. The chain recombines TRBV19 with TRBJ1-5, with 9 bases identical to TRBD1. Sequencing was carried out using PBMCs. The CDR3 sequence: CASSIWTGEQRSNQPQHF. The DNA for the CDR3 is TGTGCCAGTAGTATTTGGACAGGGGAACAGCGGAGCAATCAGCCCCAGCATTTT. Full variable domain (outside the CDR3, taken from reference TRBV19 and TRBJ1-5): DGGITQSPKYLFRKEGQNVTLSCEQNLNHDAMYWYRQDPGQGLRLIYYSQIVNDFQKGDIAEGYSVSREKKESFPLTVTSAQKNPTAFYLCASSIWTGEQRSNQPQHFGDGTRLSIL.